A selection of T cell receptor beta chains follows, all from one sample in a study of cytomegalovirus exposure and HLA in healthy donors. Repertoires were generated with immunoSEQ multiplex PCR, while TCRdb's copy carries only in-frame clones and drops some. The sample carries 60,000 to 70,000 clones, around 70% recorded once. Input material: PBMCs. These TCRs come from a woman between 25 and 40 years old in good health and CMV-seronegative. The CDR3 runs from the conserved cysteine through the conserved F or W. The D gene is left open where the match is weak. For some rows the clone size is stated as once, few or many, or as a class when expanded; others skip it.

D	J	size	V	CDR3	DNA
TRBD1	TRBJ1-1	-	TRBV20-1	CSVDRDTEAFF	TGCAGTGTTGACAGGGACACTGAAGCTTTCTTT
-	TRBJ1-4	-	TRBV7-2	CASSLVTGSNEKLFF	TGTGCCAGCAGCTTAGTTACAGGCTCTAATGAAAAACTGTTTTTT
TRBD2	TRBJ2-7	once	TRBV5-4	CASSPGLAGGQSYEQYF	TGTGCCAGCAGCCCGGGACTAGCGGGGGGCCAATCCTACGAGCAGTACTTC
TRBD2	TRBJ2-3	-	TRBV5-1	CASSLREGRGDTQYF	TGCGCCAGCAGCTTGCGGGAGGGGAGAGGGGATACGCAGTATTTT
-	TRBJ2-7	-	TRBV4-1	CASSQAVGQGRNEQYF	TGCGCCAGCAGCCAAGCGGTCGGGCAGGGGCGGAACGAGCAGTACTTC
-	TRBJ2-1	-	TRBV11-2	CASSSQGYEQFF	TGTGCCAGCAGCTCTCAGGGCTATGAGCAGTTCTTC
TRBD2	TRBJ2-1	-	TRBV13	CASSPRLAGEQFF	TGTGCCAGCAGCCCTCGACTAGCGGGGGAGCAGTTCTTC
TRBD1	TRBJ2-7	-	TRBV11-2	CASSLEGTGVIGQYF	TGTGCCAGCAGCTTAGAAGGAACAGGGGTCATCGGGCAGTACTTC
-	TRBJ2-3	few	TRBV9	CASNGGNTDTQYF	TGTGCCAGCAATGGCGGTAACACAGATACGCAGTATTTT
TRBD2	TRBJ2-7	-	TRBV11-2	CASSLIAGGQFYEQYF	TGTGCCAGCAGCCTAATAGCGGGGGGACAATTCTACGAGCAGTACTTC
-	TRBJ2-5	-	TRBV12-5	CASGLVIGAEGRLQETQYF	TGTGCTAGTGGTTTGGTAATAGGGGCAGAAGGCCGCCTACAAGAGACCCAGTACTTC
TRBD1	TRBJ1-2	once	TRBV10-3	CATRTGSYGYTF	TGTGCCACCAGGACAGGCTCCTATGGCTACACCTTC
-	TRBJ1-6	-	TRBV2	CASSAGHRNSPLHF	TGTGCCAGCAGTGCGGGACACCGTAATTCACCCCTCCACTTT
TRBD1	TRBJ1-1	-	TRBV15	CATTGGESTEAFF	TGTGCCACCACAGGGGGCGAGAGCACTGAAGCTTTCTTT
TRBD2	TRBJ2-1	-	TRBV9	CASSGTSGGEQFF	TGTGCCAGCAGCGGGACTAGCGGGGGGGAGCAGTTCTTC
-	TRBJ2-4	-	TRBV4-2	CASSQGAGGENIQYF	TGTGCCAGCAGCCAAGGGGCTGGGGGCGAAAACATTCAGTACTTC
TRBD2	TRBJ2-5	-	TRBV27	CATTGGAGMWETQYF	TGTGCCACCACGGGAGGGGCGGGTATGTGGGAGACCCAGTACTTC
-	TRBJ1-1	few	TRBV30	CASHRPGTEAFF	TGTGCCAGCCACCGGCCGGGCACTGAAGCTTTCTTT
TRBD2	TRBJ2-5	few	TRBV6-6	CASSPSGEETQYF	TGTGCCAGCAGTCCCAGCGGGGAAGAGACCCAGTACTTC
-	TRBJ1-6	few	TRBV14	CASRKVVPLHF	TGTGCCAGCAGGAAAGTAGTACCCCTCCACTTT
-	TRBJ2-1	-	TRBV7-3	CASSLGGNSYNEQFF	TGTGCCAGCAGCTTGGGGGGTAACTCCTACAATGAGCAGTTCTTC
TRBD2	TRBJ2-3	many	TRBV2	CASSVSGAADTQYF	TGTGCCAGCAGTGTTAGCGGGGCGGCAGATACGCAGTATTTT
TRBD2	TRBJ2-2	-	TRBV29-1	CSVGSSGGPGELFF	TGCAGCGTTGGGTCCAGCGGGGGTCCCGGGGAGCTGTTTTTT
-	TRBJ1-2	-	TRBV6-5	CASTSVRARGYTF	TGTGCCAGCACCTCTGTGAGAGCACGGGGCTACACCTTC
-	TRBJ1-2	-	TRBV27	CASSLGPGELGYTF	TGTGCCAGCAGTTTAGGCCCAGGGGAGCTTGGCTACACCTTC
-	TRBJ1-2	-	TRBV4-1	CASSQDTATYGYTF	TGCGCCAGCAGCCAAGATACGGCGACTTATGGCTACACCTTC